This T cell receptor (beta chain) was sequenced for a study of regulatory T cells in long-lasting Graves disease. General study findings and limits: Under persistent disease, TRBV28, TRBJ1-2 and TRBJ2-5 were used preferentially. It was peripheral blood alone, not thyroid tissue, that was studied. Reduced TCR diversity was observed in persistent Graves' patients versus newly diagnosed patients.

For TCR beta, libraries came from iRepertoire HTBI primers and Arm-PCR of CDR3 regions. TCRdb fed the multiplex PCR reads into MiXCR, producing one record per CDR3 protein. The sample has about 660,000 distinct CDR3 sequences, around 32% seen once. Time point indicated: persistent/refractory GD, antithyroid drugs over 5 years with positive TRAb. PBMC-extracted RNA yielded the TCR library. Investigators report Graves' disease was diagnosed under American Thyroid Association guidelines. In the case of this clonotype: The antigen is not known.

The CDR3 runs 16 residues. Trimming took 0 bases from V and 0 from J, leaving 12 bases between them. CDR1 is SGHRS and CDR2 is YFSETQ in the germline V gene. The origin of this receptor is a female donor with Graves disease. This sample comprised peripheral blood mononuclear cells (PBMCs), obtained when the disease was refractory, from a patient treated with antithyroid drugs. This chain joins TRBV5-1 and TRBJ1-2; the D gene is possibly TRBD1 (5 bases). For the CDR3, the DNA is TGCGCCAGCAGCTTGGGACCGGACACCGCTAACTATGGCTACACCTTC. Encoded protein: CASSLGPDTANYGYTF.